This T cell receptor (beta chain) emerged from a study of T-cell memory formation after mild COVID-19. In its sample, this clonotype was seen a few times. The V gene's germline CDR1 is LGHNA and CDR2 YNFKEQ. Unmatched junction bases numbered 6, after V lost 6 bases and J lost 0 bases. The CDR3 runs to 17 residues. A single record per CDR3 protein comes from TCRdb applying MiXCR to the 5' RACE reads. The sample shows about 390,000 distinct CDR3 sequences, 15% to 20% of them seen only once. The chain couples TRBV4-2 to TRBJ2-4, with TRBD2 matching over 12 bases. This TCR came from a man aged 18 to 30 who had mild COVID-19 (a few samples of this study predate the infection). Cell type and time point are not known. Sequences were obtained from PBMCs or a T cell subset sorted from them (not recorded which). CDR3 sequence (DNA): TGTGCCAGCAGGCAACTAGCGGGGGGCGTAGCCAAAAACATTCAGTACTTC. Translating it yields CASRQLAGGVAKNIQYF.